These 9 T cell receptor beta chains originate from one sample sequenced in a study of T-cell reconstitution after alpha-beta-depleted transplantation in children. Unique molecular identifiers were incorporated when the TCRbeta library was constructed. MiXCR was run by TCRdb on the PCR reads, yielding one entry per CDR3 protein. In the table there are about 980,000 distinct CDR3 sequences, under 30% of which are singletons. The material sequenced was PBMCs, mostly from graft donor cells, taken 360 days after TCRalphabeta/CD19-depleted stem cell transplant. Receptors originate from a boy under three years old who had a stem cell transplant for SCID, so the T cells may come from the graft donor.

The J gene is TRBJ2-3, the V gene TRBV24-1; D uncertain. The V end was cut by 0 bases, the J end by 3 bases, with 21 bases between. CDR1 and CDR2 from the germline V gene are KGHDR and SFDVKD. This CDR3 region has 19 residues. The CDR3 region is CATSDLPPGRASNTDTQYF. The CDR3 DNA follows: TGTGCCACCAGTGATTTGCCTCCTGGAAGGGCGTCTAATACAGATACGCAGTATTTT.

V is TRBV18 and J is TRBJ2-3; D possibly corresponds to TRBD2 (5 bases). Germline V gives CDR1 KGHSH, CDR2 LQKENI. This CDR3 is 17 amino acids long. Trimming removed 1 base at V and 0 bases at J, with 14 bases between. CDR3 amino acids: CASSPQSIRTSTDTQYF. The CDR3 nucleotides read TGTGCCAGCTCACCACAATCGATCCGGACTAGCACAGATACGCAGTATTTT.

This clonotype turned up a few times. The rearrangement links TRBV9 to TRBJ2-3, with TRBD2 matching 10 bases. The CDR3 contains 18 residues. Germline assignment: CDR1 SGDLS and CDR2 YYNGEE. J was trimmed by 5 bases and V by 4 bases; bases with no gene match: 16. Written as DNA, the CDR3 is TGTGCCAGCAGCCGCGGTCTAGCGGGGGCCGCGGGGGGAGATACGCAGTATTTT. Protein product: CASSRGLAGAAGGDTQYF.

V and J are TRBV4-3 and TRBJ2-3; either TRBD1 or TRBD2 may fit D (5 bases each). V lost 0 bases, J lost 8 bases, and 18 bases lay in between. The CDR3 has 16 amino acids. Germline lookup yields CDR1 LGHNA and CDR2 YSLEER. CDR3 sequence reads: CASSQDFSSVGATQYF. The CDR3 DNA sequence: TGCGCCAGCAGCCAAGATTTCTCCTCGGTCGGGGCTACGCAGTATTTT.

The chain joins TRBV5-5 to TRBJ2-7; 7 bases match TRBD1. The CDR3 has 15 amino acids. Germline trimming cut 2 bases from V and 0 bases from J; bases unmatched to any gene: 5. Germline values: CDR1 SGHKS, CDR2 YYEKEE (reference sequence). CDR3 sequence (DNA): TGTGCCAGCAGCTTACAGGGGACAGCCTCCTACGAGCAGTACTTC. Protein product: CASSLQGTASYEQYF. The full variable domain, in which reference TRBV5-5 and TRBJ2-7 provide the parts outside the CDR3, is DAGVTQSPTHLIKTRGQQVTLRCSPISGHKSVSWYQQVLGQGPQFIFQYYEKEERGRGNFPDRFSARQFPNYSSELNVNALLLGDSALYLCASSLQGTASYEQYFGPGTRLTVT.

The chain uses TRBV4-3 and TRBJ2-1; TRBD2 aligns across 8 bases. V lost 0 bases, J lost 0 bases, and 13 bases stayed unmatched. Germline loops: CDR1 LGHNA, CDR2 YSLEER. The CDR3 is 20 amino acids. The CDR3 DNA reads TGCGCCAGCAGCCAAGATATCCAGCGGGGGCTGTTTAGCTCCTACAATGAGCAGTTCTTC. Encoded protein: CASSQDIQRGLFSSYNEQFF.

This clonotype was detected only a few times. The chain couples TRBV12-3 or TRBV12-4 to TRBJ2-7, with 12 positions matching TRBD1. The J segment lost 4 bases and the V segment lost 8 bases, leaving 6 bases of the junction unmatched. The CDR3 is 14 residues long. CDR3 protein: CASGWGQGAYEQYF. The CDR3 DNA follows: TGTGCCAGCGGATGGGGACAGGGGGCTTACGAGCAGTACTTC.

The J gene is TRBJ2-5, the V gene TRBV12-5, with D tentatively TRBD1 or TRBD2 (6 bases each). Trimming cost V 7 bases and J 5 bases, with 20 bases left between them. Germline V gives CDR1 LGHNT, CDR2 FRNRAP. The CDR3 has 15 residues. The CDR3 loop reads CASALGVGGPETQYF. The CDR3 DNA reads TGTGCTAGTGCCCTAGGGGTGGGGGGCCCGGAGACCCAGTACTTC.

The chain uses TRBV5-1 and TRBJ2-7, with a possible D match to TRBD1 (6 bases). V dropped 0 bases and J dropped 0 bases, with 13 bases sitting between them. Germline lookup yields CDR1 SGHRS and CDR2 YFSETQ. The CDR3 length is 16 residues. CDR3 residues: CASSLAGQPFSYEQYF. The CDR3 coding sequence is TGCGCCAGCAGCTTGGCCGGACAGCCTTTCTCCTACGAGCAGTACTTC. The full variable domain, rest sourced from reference TRBV5-1 and TRBJ2-7, is KAGVTQTPRYLIKTRGQQVTLSCSPISGHRSVSWYQQTPGQGLQFLFEYFSETQRNKGNFPGRFSGRQFSNSRSEMNVSTLELGDSALYLCASSLAGQPFSYEQYFGPGTRLTVT.